This T cell receptor (beta chain) was observed in a study of Ad26.COV2.S vaccination and SARS-CoV-2 variants. Overall study context: Recipients of Ad26.COV2.S got it intramuscularly, once or twice 56 days apart. Notes on the study in general: Researchers reported similar non-spike TCR breadth in vaccine and placebo recipients.

The CDR3 consists of 14 residues. Germline V gene sequence: CDR1 LNHNV, CDR2 YYDKDF (reference sequence). V lost 0 bases to trimming and J lost 3 bases, with 9 bases between them. This clone was seen a few times. Its cognate antigen is unknown. Data came from immunoSEQ multiplex PCR; TCRdb stores just in-frame clones and leaves some out. This table holds 350,000 to 450,000 clones, around 84% found once. Treatment described: roughly 20 received Ad26.COV2.S at low or high dose, single or two shots; about 5 received placebo; per-sample allocation not given. It was on day 63 after the first vaccine or placebo injection that samples were taken. Its platform was an Ad26 vector, and its expressed antigen was Wuhan-strain SARS-CoV-2 spike.

The TCR was taken from a person between 18 and 65 years old who received the Ad26.COV2.S COVID-19 vaccine or a placebo. This specimen consisted of peripheral blood, obtained in a trial of Ad26.COV2.S vaccine versus placebo. The chain employs TRBV15 and TRBJ2-7; D uncertain. The CDR3 sequence is CATSRDLGSYEQYF. The CDR3 DNA reads as TGTGCCACCAGCAGAGATCTCGGCAGCTACGAGCAGTACTTC.